The 23 T cell receptor beta chains given below trace back to one sample, sequenced in a study of shared clonotypes between healthy human individuals. Positively selected for CCR7, the CD45RO-negative cells used as naive CD8 cells excluded terminally differentiated effector memory CD45RA+ cells. TCRdb keeps only in-frame clones here, not all; method: immunoSEQ multiplex PCR. Of some 2 million clones listed, roughly 94% are singletons. The material sequenced was naive CD8+ T cells sorted from blood. These receptors all come from a man aged 18 to 30 in good health.

The J gene is TRBJ1-1, the V gene TRBV7-9; D remains unclear. The ends were cut back, 4 bases at V and 4 bases at J, with 10 bases in the middle. The CDR3 loop spans 13 amino acids. Germline V gene lookup returns CDR1 SEHNR and CDR2 FQNEAQ (reference sequence). The CDR3 nucleotides are TGTGCCAGCAGCTCCCCGGGCGCCACTGAAGCTTTCTTT. Amino acids: CASSSPGATEAFF.

V gene TRBV27 combines with J gene TRBJ1-2; D remains unclear. Trimming pared 3 bases from V and 4 bases from J, leaving 15 bases between. The CDR3 consists of 15 residues. Germline V gives CDR1 MNHEY, CDR2 SMNVEV (reference sequence). CDR3 amino acids: CASSFADQSFYGYTF. In DNA form, the CDR3 reads TGTGCCAGCAGTTTCGCGGACCAGAGCTTCTATGGCTACACCTTC.

The rearrangement joins TRBV7-9 to TRBJ2-7; possible D gene TRBD2, 6 bases. The CDR3 runs to 14 residues. V lost 5 bases and J 5 bases, leaving 16 bases between the germline ends. Germline V lookup: CDR1 SEHNR, CDR2 FQNEAQ (reference sequence). CDR3 DNA: TGTGCCAGCAGCCCCGGTCGGGGGTCCAACGAGCAGTACTTC. It encodes CASSPGRGSNEQYF. The whole variable domain, remainder taken from reference TRBV7-9 and TRBJ2-7, is DTGVSQNPRHKITKRGQNVTFRCDPISEHNRLYWYRQTLGQGPEFLTYFQNEAQLEKSRLLSDRFSAERPKGSFSTLEIQRTEQGDSAMYLCASSPGRGSNEQYFGPGTRLTVT.

CDR3 sequence (DNA): TGTGCCATCAGTGGGGGGCAAACCGGCGGGTTGGTGGATGAAAAACTGTTTTTT. Its translation is CAISGGQTGGLVDEKLFF. This rearrangement joins TRBV10-3 to TRBJ1-4; D is possibly TRBD1 (6 bases). Germline CDR1 and CDR2: ENHRY and SYGVKD. Trimming stripped 4 bases from V and 6 bases from J, with 24 bases between. This CDR3 has 18 amino acids.

In this sample, this clone turned up once. Other DNA variants within this sample encode the same CDR3. The gene calls are TRBV6-6 and TRBJ1-2; D might be TRBD1 (6 bases). The CDR3 contains 14 residues. CDR1 MNHNY and CDR2 SVGAGI come from the germline V gene (reference sequence). V lost 0 bases and J 2 bases, leaving 7 bases between the germline ends. In DNA, the CDR3 is TGTGCCAGCAGTTACTCTGGACAGAACTATGGCTACACCTTC. Translated, it gives CASSYSGQNYGYTF.

Points on this clone: Other DNA variants within this sample encode the same CDR3. The rearrangement uses TRBV19 and TRBJ1-2; D perhaps matches TRBD1 (5 bases). The CDR3 runs to 13 residues. CDR1 and CDR2 (germline): LNHDA, SQIVND (reference sequence). V shed 5 bases and J shed 2 bases, with 9 bases lying between them. The CDR3 spells CASSPGPNYGYTF. CDR3 DNA: TGTGCCAGTAGTCCAGGGCCCAACTATGGCTACACCTTC.

This chain uses TRBV29-1 with TRBJ1-2; D might be TRBD1 (5 bases). The V gene's germline CDR1 is SQVTM and CDR2 ANQGSEA. Deletions cut 2 bases from V and 3 bases from J, with 10 bases between. This CDR3 has 13 amino acids. The CDR3 nucleotides read TGCAGCGTTGAAAAGGGGTTGGACTATGGCTACACCTTC. Its protein product is CSVEKGLDYGYTF.

The chain employs TRBV13 and TRBJ2-7, with no clear D. V lost 4 bases and J lost 2, with 12 bases in between. The germline gives CDR1 PRHDT, CDR2 FYEKMQ (reference sequence). The CDR3 has 14 residues. CDR3 nucleotides: TGTGCCAGCAGCTCAGGAGTCACCGCCTACGAGCAGTACTTC. Amino acid sequence: CASSSGVTAYEQYF.

J is TRBJ2-1 and V is TRBV7-8; 9 bases match TRBD2. The V segment lost 2 bases and the J segment 9 bases; nucleotides outside the gene matches: 2. This CDR3 comprises 13 residues. The germline V gene encodes CDR1 SGHVS and CDR2 FQNEAQ. CDR3 DNA sequence: TGTGCCAGCAGCTTATTAGCGGGAGTTGAGCAGTTCTTC. The encoded protein is CASSLLAGVEQFF.

J is TRBJ2-7 and V is TRBV5-4; D might be TRBD1 (6 bases). V lost 4 bases and J 2 bases, leaving 19 bases between the germline ends. In germline, CDR1 is SGHNT, CDR2 YYREEE (reference sequence). The CDR3 loop spans 16 amino acids. CDR3 coding DNA: TGTGCCAGCAGCCTGCTCGCGGTACAGGGACCCTACGAGCAGTACTTC. The encoded protein is CASSLLAVQGPYEQYF.

The chain recombines TRBV5-8 with TRBJ1-2; no clear D gene. Looked up from germline, CDR1 is SGHTS and CDR2 is YDEGEE. With 0 bases removed from V and 4 bases from J, the gap between germline ends came to 7 bases. The CDR3 has 13 residues. CDR3 loop: CASSLALIYGYTF. Here the CDR3 DNA reads TGTGCCAGCAGCTTGGCACTGATCTATGGCTACACCTTC.

The rearrangement uses TRBV7-6 and TRBJ2-3; 12 bases are shared with TRBD2. Germline loops: CDR1 SGHVS, CDR2 FNYEAQ. The CDR3 is 17 amino acids. J gave up 6 bases and V 5 bases, and 12 bases lay outside the gene matches. CDR3 nucleotide sequence: TGTGCCAGCAGCGTCGGGACTAGCGGGTCGGCGGGTGATACGCAGTATTTT. Amino acids: CASSVGTSGSAGDTQYF.

This chain uses TRBV29-1 with TRBJ2-2, with a tentative D call TRBD1 (6 bases). The V gene lost 0 bases and the J gene lost 5 bases, with 13 bases spanning the gap. This CDR3 region has 15 residues. Germline CDR1 is SQVTM and CDR2 is ANQGSEA. The CDR3 sequence: CSVEDPGAATGELFF. Here the CDR3 DNA reads TGCAGCGTTGAAGACCCAGGGGCGGCGACCGGGGAGCTGTTTTTT.

This clone was counted once. The same CDR3 can be traced to other DNA sequences in this sample. The CDR3 here is CASSSPGYEQYF. Here the CDR3 DNA reads TGTGCCAGCAGCTCCCCGGGCTACGAGCAGTACTTC. The chain is built from TRBV7-9 and TRBJ2-7; D not certain. Germline CDR1 and CDR2: SEHNR and FQNEAQ (reference sequence). V was trimmed by 4 bases and J by 3 bases, leaving 7 bases between them. This CDR3 is 12 amino acids long.

The gene calls are TRBV27 and TRBJ2-7, with D unclear. The germline gives CDR1 MNHEY, CDR2 SMNVEV (reference sequence). CDR3 length: 12 residues. V was pared by 4 bases and J by 3 bases, with 7 bases between. CDR3: CASSSSFYEQYF. The CDR3 DNA reads TGTGCCAGCAGTTCATCCTTCTACGAGCAGTACTTC.

The chain recombines TRBV13 with TRBJ2-7; 8 bases are shared with TRBD2. CDR1 and CDR2 (germline): PRHDT, FYEKMQ (reference sequence). CDR3 length: 16 amino acids. With V trimmed by 5 bases and J by 5 bases, 14 bases remained unmatched. The CDR3 spells CASSEATGGAIDEQYF. The CDR3 DNA reads as TGTGCCAGCAGCGAAGCGACCGGGGGGGCGATCGACGAGCAGTACTTC.

V and J are TRBV27 and TRBJ2-1; TRBD1 is a possible D gene (6 bases). Germline V CDR1 and CDR2: MNHEY, SMNVEV (reference sequence). V was trimmed by 0 bases and J by 5 bases, leaving 14 bases between them. This CDR3 has 16 residues. The CDR3 DNA follows: TGTGCCAGCAGTTTATCCACGAACTCAGGGGACAATGAGCAGTTCTTC. Translated: CASSLSTNSGDNEQFF.

CDR3 in amino acids: CAISYGQGAYEQYF. The CDR3 DNA reads as TGTGCCATCAGCTACGGACAGGGGGCATACGAGCAGTACTTC. The rearrangement uses TRBV10-3 and TRBJ2-7; 11 bases align to TRBD1. Germline trimming cut 6 bases from V and 4 bases from J; bases unmatched to any gene: 5. The CDR3 is made up of 14 amino acids. The germline V gene has CDR1 ENHRY and CDR2 SYGVKD.

The chain has TRBV5-6 and TRBJ1-2; D gene uncertain. Trimming removed 3 bases from V and 9 bases from J, with 18 bases in between. The CDR3 spans 14 residues. In germline, CDR1 is SGHDT, CDR2 YYEEEE. Written as DNA, the CDR3 is TGTGCCAGCAGCTGGGCGACGGACTCTCTAAGCTACACCTTC. Amino acids: CASSWATDSLSYTF.

V is TRBV30 and J is TRBJ1-4; D unresolved. Deletions cut 4 bases from V and 7 bases from J, with 16 bases between. The CDR3 is 14 residues long. Germline CDR1 reads GTSNPN; CDR2 reads SVGIG (reference sequence). This chain's CDR3 is CAWKGPPDSEKLFF. As DNA, the CDR3 is TGTGCCTGGAAAGGACCACCGGATAGTGAAAAACTGTTTTTT.

The chain carries TRBV2 and TRBJ2-1; TRBD2 is a possible D gene (5 bases). Germline V gives CDR1 SNHLY, CDR2 FYNNEI. The V end was cut by 3 bases, the J end by 4 bases, with 7 bases between. The CDR3 has 13 amino acids. DNA of the CDR3: TGTGCCAGCAGTGATCGGACTTACAATGAGCAGTTCTTC. It yields the protein CASSDRTYNEQFF.

The chain combines TRBV19 with TRBJ2-7; 9 nucleotides agree with TRBD1. CDR1 and CDR2 (germline): LNHDA, SQIVND (reference sequence). The trim removed 0 bases at V and 0 bases at J, leaving 6 bases unmatched. The CDR3 sequence is 17 residues long. The CDR3 nucleotides read TGTGCCAGTAGTATAGATTGGGGACAGGGCCTCTCCTACGAGCAGTACTTC. This sequence encodes CASSIDWGQGLSYEQYF.

The V and J genes are TRBV7-9 and TRBJ2-7; D ambiguous. Germline V CDR1 and CDR2: SEHNR, FQNEAQ (reference sequence). V was clipped by 4 bases and J by 3 bases, with 10 bases between them. CDR3 length equals 13 residues. The CDR3: CASSWQEFYEQYF. In DNA form, the CDR3 reads TGTGCCAGCAGCTGGCAGGAATTCTACGAGCAGTACTTC.